These 18 T cell receptor beta chains share one sample of origin, sequenced in a study of blood T cell repertoires in COVID-19. The table came from immunoSEQ multiplex PCR; TCRdb's copy has only in-frame clones and leaves some out. The table includes roughly 360,000 clones, approximately 77% detected once. Sequencing input: peripheral blood. The receptors derive from a human donor with acute or convalescent COVID-19. The donor label of this sample is uncertain.

The chain is built from TRBV6-1 and TRBJ1-1; D call uncertain. The CDR3 loop spans 13 amino acids. Deletions cut 2 bases from V and 1 base from J, with 5 bases between. Germline V gene lookup returns CDR1 MNHNS and CDR2 SASEGT. Here the CDR3 DNA reads TGTGCCAGCAGTGAACGTAAGAACACTGAAGCTTTCTTT. It encodes CASSERKNTEAFF.

This clone turned up a few times. This sequence joins TRBV29-1 and TRBJ1-1, with unresolved D. The CDR3 sequence is 12 residues long. V was cut by 8 bases and J by 0 bases, with 10 bases left in between. Germline V gene data show CDR1 as SQVTM and CDR2 as ANQGSEA. The CDR3 loop reads CSSLTVNTEAFF. In DNA form, the CDR3 reads TGCAGCTCCCTAACAGTGAACACTGAAGCTTTCTTT.

In its sample, this clone was seen a few times. The rearrangement links TRBV5-6 to TRBJ1-4; tentative D call: TRBD1 (5 bases). Germline V gives CDR1 SGHDT, CDR2 YYEEEE. V was clipped by 1 base and J by 6 bases, with 13 bases between them. The CDR3 covers 15 residues. The CDR3 here is CASSLLGQGDEKLFF. The CDR3 nucleotides read TGTGCCAGCAGCTTGTTGGGCCAAGGGGATGAAAAACTGTTTTTT.

This chain uses TRBV30 with TRBJ1-6; D uncertain. The germline CDR1 and CDR2 sequences are GTSNPN and SVGIG (reference sequence). CDR3 length: 13 amino acids. Trimming pared 0 bases from V and 8 bases from J, leaving 8 bases between. In DNA form, the CDR3 reads TGTGCCTGGAGTGTACAGAGGGATTCACCCCTCCACTTT. Amino acids: CAWSVQRDSPLHF. Combining the CDR3 with reference TRBV30 and TRBJ1-6 gives the whole variable domain SQTIHQWPATLVQPVGSPLSLECTVEGTSNPNLYWYRQAAGRGLQLLFYSVGIGQISSEVPQNLSASRPQDRQFILSSKKLLLSDSGFYLCAWSVQRDSPLHFGNGTRLTVT.

This CDR3 is CASSQRGTGSNEKLFF. The CDR3 DNA reads as TGTGCCAGCAGCCAAAGGGGGACAGGCTCTAATGAAAAACTGTTTTTT. The chain couples TRBV3-1 (or the pseudogene TRBV3-2) to TRBJ1-4, with 8 bases matching TRBD1. Germline CDR1 and CDR2: LGHDT and YNNKEL (reference sequence). Unmatched junction bases numbered 5, after V lost 2 bases and J lost 3 bases. The CDR3 is made up of 16 amino acids.

This clone was picked up one time. V is TRBV7-9 and J is TRBJ1-4; D is possibly TRBD1 (5 bases). V was cut by 5 bases and J by 1 base, with 11 bases left in between. Germline CDR1 reads SEHNR; CDR2 reads FQNEAQ (reference sequence). The CDR3 has 15 amino acids. The CDR3 DNA sequence: TGTGCCAGCAGCCCGCGCAGGGAAACTAATGAAAAACTGTTTTTT. Its translation is CASSPRRETNEKLFF.

The rearrangement links TRBV2 to TRBJ2-1; TRBD2 matches 14 bases. The germline CDR1 and CDR2 sequences are SNHLY and FYNNEI. The CDR3 has 15 residues. Trimming removed 7 bases from V and 8 bases from J; junction bases left unmatched: 7. The CDR3 loop reads CASTETSGGAYEQFF. The CDR3 nucleotides are TGTGCCAGCACCGAGACTAGCGGGGGGGCCTATGAGCAGTTCTTC.

The chain uses TRBV7-9 and TRBJ1-2; no definite D call. CDR1 and CDR2 from the germline V gene are SEHNR and FQNEAQ (reference sequence). CDR3 length equals 12 residues. V was shortened by 4 bases and J by 0 bases, with 3 bases between the two germline ends. The DNA for the CDR3 is TGTGCCAGCAGCTACTCTAACTATGGCTACACCTTC. Amino acid sequence: CASSYSNYGYTF.

The chain joins TRBV7-2 to TRBJ1-2, with D possibly being TRBD1 (6 bases). Germline CDR1 is SGHTA and CDR2 is FQGNSA. The V and J ends lost 3 bases and 4 bases respectively, with 18 bases between them. CDR3 length: 16 residues. CDR3 DNA sequence: TGTGCCAGCAGCTTTGGAGTTACCGGGACACCCTATGGCTACACCTTC. Translated: CASSFGVTGTPYGYTF.

The V gene is TRBV11-2, the J gene TRBJ2-5; TRBD2 matches at 8 bases. Unmatched junction bases numbered 11, after V lost 3 bases and J lost 5 bases. Germline-derived CDR1 and CDR2 are SGHAT and FQNNGV. The CDR3 extends over 16 amino acids. The CDR3 sequence is CASSFLPGGPSETQYF. The CDR3 region has the DNA TGTGCCAGCAGCTTCCTCCCGGGAGGGCCCTCGGAGACCCAGTACTTC. The whole variable domain, filled in from reference TRBV11-2 and TRBJ2-5, reads EAGVAQSPRYKIIEKRQSVAFWCNPISGHATLYWYQQILGQGPKLLIQFQNNGVVDDSQLPKDRFSAERLKGVDSTLKIQPAKLEDSAVYLCASSFLPGGPSETQYFGPGTRLLVL.

The chain joins TRBV7-2 to TRBJ2-7; TRBD2 matches at 8 bases. Germline loops: CDR1 SGHTA, CDR2 FQGNSA. CDR3 size: 13 residues. The V segment lost 3 bases and the J segment 6 bases; nucleotides outside the gene matches: 4. In nucleotides, the CDR3 is TGTGCCAGCAGCTTGTTAGGGACTAGCGAGCAGTACTTC. Amino acids: CASSLLGTSEQYF.

V and J are TRBV28 and TRBJ2-1; 10 positions agree with TRBD2. The trim removed 11 bases at V and 0 bases at J, leaving 4 bases unmatched. In germline, CDR1 is MDHEN, CDR2 SYDVKM. This CDR3 is built from 14 residues. The CDR3 nucleotides read TGTGCCGCCAGCGGGGGGGCCTCCTACAATGAGCAGTTCTTC. It yields the protein CAASGGASYNEQFF.

The chain carries TRBV5-8 and TRBJ1-5, with D perhaps TRBD1 (5 bases). The germline V and J ends were trimmed by 0 bases and 0 bases, with 10 bases remaining between them. Germline V CDR1 and CDR2: SGHTS, YDEGEE. The CDR3 is 16 amino acids. The CDR3 bases are TGTGCCAGCAGCTTGGCCAAGGGGTATAGCAATCAGCCCCAGCATTTT. Its translation: CASSLAKGYSNQPQHF.

This clone was observed a few times. This chain connects TRBV10-3 to TRBJ2-1; no clear D. CDR1 is ENHRY and CDR2 is SYGVKD in the germline V gene. V lost 0 bases and J lost 7, with 4 bases in between. The CDR3 spans 12 residues. The CDR3 sequence: CAISESTNEQFF. CDR3 coding DNA: TGTGCCATCAGTGAGTCGACTAATGAGCAGTTCTTC.

The chain couples TRBV5-4 to TRBJ2-7; the match to TRBD2 covers 8 bases. CDR3 length equals 17 residues. Germline V gives CDR1 SGHNT, CDR2 YYREEE (reference sequence). The V segment lost 0 bases and the J segment 3 bases; nucleotides outside the gene matches: 11. Here the CDR3 DNA reads TGTGCCAGCAGCTTGGTAGGGGATCTAGCGGGCCGCTACGAGCAGTACTTC. Translation: CASSLVGDLAGRYEQYF.

This chain links TRBV9 with TRBJ2-5; TRBD2 aligns across 13 bases. Germline CDR1 and CDR2: SGDLS and YYNGEE. The CDR3 totals 18 residues. Germline trimming cut 4 bases from V and 1 base from J; bases unmatched to any gene: 10. The chain's CDR3 is CASSIAALAGGGQETQYF. The CDR3 region has the DNA TGTGCCAGCAGCATAGCCGCACTAGCGGGGGGGGGCCAAGAGACCCAGTACTTC.

The CDR3 is CASRPGGSGANVLTF. The CDR3 nucleotides read TGTGCCAGCAGACCAGGGGGCTCTGGGGCCAACGTCCTGACTTTC. The genes are TRBV28 and TRBJ2-6, with 7 bases that match TRBD1. The CDR3 has 15 amino acids. Trimming removed 6 bases from V and 0 bases from J; junction bases left unmatched: 2. From germline, CDR1 is MDHEN and CDR2 SYDVKM.

This sequence joins TRBV30 and TRBJ1-2; TRBD1 aligns across 8 bases. The V and J ends lost 0 bases and 7 bases, in that order; junction bases with no gene match: 10. Germline values: CDR1 GTSNPN, CDR2 SVGIG (reference sequence). CDR3 length: 15 amino acids. CDR3 in DNA: TGTGCCTGGAGTGTACTAGTAGGACAGGGCGGTGGCTACACCTTC. Its translation: CAWSVLVGQGGGYTF.